Listed here is a single T cell receptor beta chain. Its specificity is unknown. Employing constant-segment primers, 5'RACE generated TCR alpha and TCR beta cDNA libraries bearing sample barcodes and UMIs. TCRdb fed the 5' RACE reads into MiXCR, producing one record per CDR3 protein. The sample gives about 470,000 distinct CDR3 sequences, 18% of which show up once; about 12% is in the top ten. Germline V gene lookup returns CDR1 LGHNA and CDR2 YNFKEQ. This CDR3 comprises 13 residues. The ends lost 8 bases at V and 9 bases at J; junction bases unmatched: 10. This sample was taken from a study of T-cell memory formation after mild COVID-19. Study-level points and caveats: The CD4+ clones that contracted clustered mainly within CM and EM, and the CD8+ clones concentrated in EMRA. Pre-infection memory already had some responding clones, implying cross-reactive memory joined. CD4/CD8 balance held among clones contracting day 15 to 85, and later expanders leaned CD4+.

The chain carries TRBV4-2 and TRBJ2-1, with 7 nucleotides matching TRBD2. The source of this sequence is an adult woman who had mild COVID-19 (a few samples of this study predate the infection). Cell type and time point are not known. Source material: PBMCs or a T cell subset sorted from them (not recorded which). For the CDR3, the DNA is TGTGCCAGCTCACGAGGGAGGGATGGTGAGCAGTTCTTC. This encodes CASSRGRDGEQFF.